These 27 T cell receptor beta chains came from one sample sequenced in a study of PD-L1 blockade in urothelial cancer. TCRdb's copy holds only in-frame clones and misses some; the assay was immunoSEQ multiplex PCR. The table has approximately 26,000 clones, approximately 86% seen once; the top ten hold roughly a third. Sequenced here: PBMCs, sampled around atezolizumab (anti-PD-L1) treatment. The receptors derive from a man aged 55 to 70 with urothelial cancer.

The rearrangement links TRBV29-1 to TRBJ2-5, with D possibly TRBD2 on 6 matching bases. This CDR3 is built from 14 residues. Trimming left V 3 bases short and J 1 base short, with 12 bases between. Per the germline V gene, CDR1 is SQVTM and CDR2 is ANQGSEA. Here the CDR3 reads CSVEPGTFQETQYF. The CDR3 bases are TGCAGCGTTGAGCCGGGGACTTTCCAAGAGACCCAGTACTTC.

The sample holds one count of this clone. J is TRBJ1-5 and V is TRBV30; no clear D gene. Germline V lookup: CDR1 GTSNPN, CDR2 SVGIG (reference sequence). The CDR3 is made up of 13 amino acids. The V gene lost 0 bases and the J gene lost 3 bases, with 6 bases spanning the gap. The CDR3 nucleotides are TGTGCCTGGAGTGTCTCAGACAATCAGCCCCAGCATTTT. Encoded protein: CAWSVSDNQPQHF.

The V and J genes are TRBV7-2 and TRBJ1-1; D is possibly TRBD1 (5 bases). From germline, CDR1 is SGHTA and CDR2 FQGNSA. The CDR3 consists of 17 residues. The germline V and J ends were trimmed by 0 bases and 1 base, with 15 bases remaining between them. The chain's CDR3 is CASSLAHKGLGNTEAFF. CDR3 in DNA: TGTGCCAGCAGCTTAGCGCATAAGGGGCTGGGGAACACTGAAGCTTTCTTT.

A few counts support this clone. The chain has TRBV6-5 and TRBJ2-7, with 7 bases lining up with TRBD1. The CDR3 contains 15 residues. The trim removed 3 bases at V and 2 bases at J, leaving 7 bases unmatched. The germline V gene encodes CDR1 MNHEY and CDR2 SVGAGI. For the CDR3, the DNA is TGTGCCAGCAGTTATCAGGGGGATGGCACCTACGAGCAGTACTTC. This sequence encodes CASSYQGDGTYEQYF.

This chain joins TRBV19 and TRBJ2-1, with a weak D call TRBD1 (6 bases). Germline V lookup: CDR1 LNHDA, CDR2 SQIVND (reference sequence). Trimming left V 10 bases short and J 0 bases short, with 16 bases between. CDR3 size: 15 residues. The CDR3 protein is CATKNRAISYNEQFF. The CDR3 coding sequence is TGTGCCACCAAGAACAGGGCCATCTCCTACAATGAGCAGTTCTTC.

The V gene is TRBV7-2, the J gene TRBJ2-5, with 7 positions matching TRBD2. CDR1 and CDR2 from the germline V gene are SGHTA and FQGNSA. With 4 bases clipped from V and 9 bases from J, the junction kept 8 bases outside the gene matches. The CDR3 sequence is 13 residues long. CDR3 sequence reads: CASSSSAGEAQYF. In DNA, the CDR3 is TGTGCCAGCAGCTCCTCCGCGGGGGAGGCCCAGTACTTC.

The chain combines TRBV7-9 with TRBJ2-1; possibly TRBD2 for D (6 bases). The CDR3 has 15 residues. Deletions cut 3 bases from V and 3 bases from J, with 12 bases between. The V gene's germline CDR1 is SEHNR and CDR2 FQNEAQ (reference sequence). CDR3 region: CASSLRSGNYNEQFF. In DNA, the CDR3 is TGTGCCAGCAGCTTGCGTAGCGGAAACTACAATGAGCAGTTCTTC.

The chain employs TRBV27 and TRBJ2-7, with D tentatively TRBD2 (5 bases). The CDR3 covers 14 residues. Trimming removed 5 bases at V and 2 bases at J, with 13 bases between. The germline CDR1 and CDR2 sequences are MNHEY and SMNVEV (reference sequence). The CDR3 here is CASSPLGSTYEQYF. CDR3 in DNA: TGTGCCAGCAGTCCTTTAGGGAGTACCTACGAGCAGTACTTC.

The chain couples TRBV30 to TRBJ2-2; no clear D gene. The CDR3 is made up of 17 amino acids. CDR1 and CDR2 from the germline V gene are GTSNPN and SVGIG (reference sequence). V shed 4 bases and J shed 4 bases, with 22 bases lying between them. CDR3 coding DNA: TGTGCCTGGACCCCTGTCGGCAGGAACCCCATCACCGGGGAGCTGTTTTTT. This gives the protein CAWTPVGRNPITGELFF.

The V and J genes are TRBV5-4 and TRBJ1-2, with D unresolved. The CDR3 is 13 amino acids. Germline V gene data show CDR1 as SGHNT and CDR2 as YYREEE (reference sequence). V lost 4 bases to trimming and J lost 4 bases, with 11 bases between them. Written as DNA, the CDR3 is TGTGCCAGCAGCGATGACCGCGGCTATGGCTACACCTTC. This sequence encodes CASSDDRGYGYTF.

This clone was observed a single time. This sequence joins TRBV11-2 and TRBJ2-2; TRBD2 matches 10 bases. V trimming: 7 bases; J trimming: 6 bases; junction bases outside the gene matches: 14. The germline gives CDR1 SGHAT, CDR2 FQNNGV. The CDR3 runs 17 residues. The CDR3 nucleotides read TGTGCCAGCACCAAAAGTCTAGCGGGAGTTTTCGCCGGGGAGCTGTTTTTT. It specifies CASTKSLAGVFAGELFF. Supplemented by reference TRBV11-2 and TRBJ2-2, the full variable domain reads EAGVAQSPRYKIIEKRQSVAFWCNPISGHATLYWYQQILGQGPKLLIQFQNNGVVDDSQLPKDRFSAERLKGVDSTLKIQPAKLEDSAVYLCASTKSLAGVFAGELFFGEGSRLTVL.

The chain links TRBV4-1 to TRBJ1-2; 8 nucleotides align to TRBD1. The junction had 10 bases not matched to a gene; V was cut back by 1 base and J by 0 bases. Germline V CDR1 and CDR2: MGHRA, YSYEKL. The CDR3 extends over 18 amino acids. CDR3 amino acids: CASSQVSGRGPTNYGYTF. The CDR3 coding sequence is TGCGCCAGCAGCCAAGTTTCTGGCAGGGGGCCCACTAACTATGGCTACACCTTC.

The table lists this clone with a few counts. J is TRBJ1-5 and V is TRBV9, with 7 bases aligning to TRBD1. J gave up 4 bases and V 8 bases, and 3 bases lay outside the gene matches. This CDR3 is built from 12 residues. Germline lookup yields CDR1 SGDLS and CDR2 YYNGEE. The CDR3 sequence: CASGQANQPQHF. CDR3 nucleotide sequence: TGTGCCAGTGGACAGGCGAATCAGCCCCAGCATTTT.

The gene calls are TRBV2 and TRBJ1-5; D uncertain. In germline, CDR1 is SNHLY, CDR2 FYNNEI. The V gene lost 7 bases and the J gene lost 1 base, with 11 bases spanning the gap. There are 14 residues in the CDR3. The CDR3 nucleotides are TGTGCCAGCAAGCGCGGGCAAAGCAATCAGCCCCAGCATTTT. Its protein is CASKRGQSNQPQHF.

The chain combines TRBV10-1 with TRBJ2-3; 10 bases map to TRBD2. CDR1 and CDR2 from the germline V gene are WNHNN and SYGVQD (reference sequence). With 5 bases clipped from V and 3 bases from J, the junction kept 8 bases outside the gene matches. The CDR3 totals 16 residues. The CDR3 sequence: CASSSSGRLRTDTQYF. CDR3 coding DNA: TGCGCCAGCAGTTCTAGCGGGAGATTGAGGACAGATACGCAGTATTTT.

This clone appeared once. The V and J genes are TRBV9 and TRBJ2-7, with D possibly being TRBD2 (5 bases). This CDR3 is built from 12 residues. From germline, CDR1 is SGDLS and CDR2 YYNGEE. Between the trimmed V and J ends, which lost 7 bases and 10 bases, there was a span of 18 bases. CDR3 in amino acids: CASSAEGSYQYF. In DNA, the CDR3 is TGTGCCAGCTCTGCTGAGGGAAGCTACCAGTACTTC.

This chain uses TRBV19 with TRBJ2-2; D not resolved. V lost 1 base and J lost 7, with 10 bases in between. CDR3 size: 14 residues. In germline, CDR1 is LNHDA, CDR2 SQIVND (reference sequence). CDR3 region: CASSIGATVGELFF. The CDR3 region has the DNA TGTGCCAGTAGTATAGGGGCCACAGTCGGGGAGCTGTTTTTT.

The rearrangement joins TRBV9 to TRBJ2-5; TRBD2 agrees at 7 bases. The CDR3 covers 18 residues. CDR1 and CDR2 (germline): SGDLS, YYNGEE. The J segment lost 4 bases and the V segment lost 0 bases, leaving 15 bases of the junction unmatched. This CDR3 reads CASSVEASGELVRETQYF. The DNA for the CDR3 is TGTGCCAGCAGCGTAGAGGCTAGCGGAGAATTGGTAAGAGAGACCCAGTACTTC.

The chain employs TRBV30 and TRBJ2-2; 8 positions match TRBD2. With V trimmed by 0 bases and J by 3 bases, 12 bases remained unmatched. The CDR3 length is 18 residues. Germline values: CDR1 GTSNPN, CDR2 SVGIG (reference sequence). For the CDR3, the DNA is TGTGCCTGGAGTGTACGCTTAGCGGGGATAGTCTACACCGGGGAGCTGTTTTTT. Translation gives CAWSVRLAGIVYTGELFF.

The chain is built from TRBV28 and TRBJ1-5, with 9 bases matching TRBD1. The CDR3 extends over 14 amino acids. The trim removed 5 bases at V and 7 bases at J, leaving 6 bases unmatched. In germline, CDR1 is MDHEN, CDR2 SYDVKM. CDR3: CASSHRGRGQPQHF. The DNA for the CDR3 is TGTGCCAGCAGTCACAGGGGGCGCGGGCAGCCCCAGCATTTT.

V is TRBV2 and J is TRBJ2-7; maybe TRBD1 (6 bases). Germline V lookup: CDR1 SNHLY, CDR2 FYNNEI. V was shortened by 7 bases and J by 0 bases, with 10 bases between the two germline ends. This CDR3 contains 13 residues. In DNA form, the CDR3 reads TGTGCCAGCATGGGGACAAGCTCCTACGAGCAGTACTTC. Amino acid sequence: CASMGTSSYEQYF.

This clone appeared a few times. The V call is TRBV6-1, the J call TRBJ1-5, with a weak D call TRBD1 (5 bases). Germline CDR1 and CDR2: MNHNS and SASEGT. Trimming left V 4 bases short and J 0 bases short, with 16 bases between. CDR3 size: 17 residues. CDR3 DNA: TGTGCCAGCAGTGGCGCCCCCGGGGACTATAGCAATCAGCCCCAGCATTTT. Translating gives CASSGAPGDYSNQPQHF.

The chain joins TRBV4-1 to TRBJ2-3, with D possibly being TRBD2 (6 bases). V lost 3 bases to trimming and J lost 4 bases, with 17 bases between them. CDR1 MGHRA and CDR2 YSYEKL come from the germline V gene. The CDR3 is 16 amino acids. DNA for the CDR3: TGCGCCAGCAGCCATGGGGCGGGAAGCGTCGCAGATACGCAGTATTTT. This translates into CASSHGAGSVADTQYF.

The chain has TRBV7-2 and TRBJ2-3, with a weak D call TRBD2 (6 bases). Germline V gives CDR1 SGHTA, CDR2 FQGNSA. With 8 bases removed from V and 4 bases from J, the gap between germline ends came to 13 bases. This CDR3 region has 13 residues. CDR3 sequence reads: CASRGYVADTQYF. Here the CDR3 DNA reads TGTGCCAGCCGGGGGTATGTAGCAGATACGCAGTATTTT.

In this sample, this clone turned up once. The chain is built from TRBV6-5 and TRBJ2-7; TRBD2 might be the D (5 bases). Germline CDR1 MNHEY, CDR2 SVGAGI. The CDR3 sequence is 14 residues long. Trimming took 0 bases from V and 2 from J, leaving 8 bases between them. CDR3 DNA: TGTGCCAGCAGTTACTCTGAGGGAGCCTACGAGCAGTACTTC. Translated: CASSYSEGAYEQYF.

This clone was observed once. The V and J genes are TRBV30 and TRBJ2-7, with 9 bases fitting TRBD2. From germline, CDR1 is GTSNPN and CDR2 SVGIG (reference sequence). The V segment lost 0 bases and the J segment 1 base; nucleotides outside the gene matches: 13. The CDR3 has 18 amino acids. CDR3 sequence reads: CAWSVGTPGLASSYEQYF. CDR3 nucleotide sequence: TGTGCCTGGAGTGTAGGGACCCCGGGACTAGCTAGTTCCTACGAGCAGTACTTC.

The J gene is TRBJ1-1, the V gene TRBV5-6; 9 bases map to TRBD1. CDR1 and CDR2 from the germline V gene are SGHDT and YYEEEE. CDR3 length equals 17 residues. The J segment lost 4 bases and the V segment lost 4 bases, leaving 14 bases of the junction unmatched. Written as DNA, the CDR3 is TGTGCCAGCAGCATTGGGACAGGGCAATTCGCTCGCACTGAAGCTTTCTTT. It yields the protein CASSIGTGQFARTEAFF. Combining the CDR3 with reference TRBV5-6 and TRBJ1-1 gives the whole variable domain DAGVTQSPTHLIKTRGQQVTLRCSPKSGHDTVSWYQQALGQGPQFIFQYYEEEERQRGNFPDRFSGHQFPNYSSELNVNALLLGDSALYLCASSIGTGQFARTEAFFGQGTRLTVV.